This T cell receptor beta chain was obtained from a study of blood T cell repertoires in COVID-19. Study details: The origin of the acute and convalescent COVID-19 samples was the United States, Italy and Spain.

The CDR3 sequence is 15 residues long. Germline V gives CDR1 SNHLY, CDR2 FYNNEI. With V trimmed by 6 bases and J by 2 bases, 6 bases remained unmatched. Original data processing: Estimates of nucleated cell counts were drawn from the amplification of reference gene primers. Some clones are missing from TCRdb's copy, which holds only in-frame ones; the method was immunoSEQ multiplex PCR. That table gives V, J and clone size, and the DNA gave D and trimming. The data show about 270,000 clones, with roughly 90% seen just once and under 2.5% held by the top ten. The receptor's source is an older woman who had recovered from COVID-19. The chain combines TRBV2 with TRBJ2-7, with TRBD2 matching over 11 bases. Sequencing was carried out using PBMCs or T cells enriched from blood (not recorded which). As DNA, the CDR3 is TGTGCCAGCAGAGATAGCGGGAGGGTTCCCTACGAGCAGTACTTC. This gives the protein CASRDSGRVPYEQYF.